Described below is a single T cell receptor beta chain sequence and its context. Its antigen is not known. Only in-frame clones appear in the TCRdb table, and some are missing; sequencing was by immunoSEQ multiplex PCR. This sample has roughly 42,000 clones; 70% to 90% occur once, and the top ten carry 1.5% to 2%. This record belongs to a study of a mutant IDH1 vaccine in newly diagnosed glioma. Sample time point: week 5, during vaccination. Vaccination comprised doses that each held 300 ug of mutant IDH1 20-mer peptide, plus topical imiquimod. The CDR3 covers 14 residues. The germline V gene has CDR1 SGHRS and CDR2 YFSETQ. Trimming removed 6 bases at V and 5 bases at J, with 14 bases between.

The chain uses TRBV5-1 and TRBJ1-4; no firm D call. Source: PBMCs, taken from a glioma patient whose treatment included an IDH1 peptide vaccine. The TCR originated in a middle-aged man with glioma. CDR3 DNA sequence: TGCGCCAGCACAACCTTTCCGGGGAATGAAAAACTGTTTTTT. Its translation is CASTTFPGNEKLFF.